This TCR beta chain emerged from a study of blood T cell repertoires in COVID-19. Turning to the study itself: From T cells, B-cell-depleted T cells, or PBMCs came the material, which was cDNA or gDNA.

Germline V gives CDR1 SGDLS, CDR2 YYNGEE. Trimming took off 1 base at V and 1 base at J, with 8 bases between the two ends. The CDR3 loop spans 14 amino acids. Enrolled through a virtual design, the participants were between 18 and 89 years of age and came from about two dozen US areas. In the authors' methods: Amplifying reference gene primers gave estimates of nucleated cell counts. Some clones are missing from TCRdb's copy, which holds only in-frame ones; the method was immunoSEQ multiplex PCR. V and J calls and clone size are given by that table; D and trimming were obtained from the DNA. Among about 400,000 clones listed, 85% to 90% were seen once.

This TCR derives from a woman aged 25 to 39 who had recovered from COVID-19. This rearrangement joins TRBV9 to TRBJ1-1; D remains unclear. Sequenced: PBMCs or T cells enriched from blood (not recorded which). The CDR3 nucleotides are TGTGCCAGCAGCGTATCGGGGTGGAACACTGAAGCTTTCTTT. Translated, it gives CASSVSGWNTEAFF.